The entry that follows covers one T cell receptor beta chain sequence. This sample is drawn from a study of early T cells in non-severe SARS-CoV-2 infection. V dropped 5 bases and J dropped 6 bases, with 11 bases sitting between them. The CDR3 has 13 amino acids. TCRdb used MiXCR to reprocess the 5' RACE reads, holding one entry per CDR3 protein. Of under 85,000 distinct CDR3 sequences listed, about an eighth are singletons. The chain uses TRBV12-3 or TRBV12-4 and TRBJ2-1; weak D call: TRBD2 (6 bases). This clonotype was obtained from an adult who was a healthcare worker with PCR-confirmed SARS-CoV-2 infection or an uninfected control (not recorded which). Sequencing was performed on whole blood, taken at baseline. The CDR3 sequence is CASSPRGSNEQFF. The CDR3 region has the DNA TGTGCCAGCAGTCCGCGGGGCTCCAATGAGCAGTTCTTC.